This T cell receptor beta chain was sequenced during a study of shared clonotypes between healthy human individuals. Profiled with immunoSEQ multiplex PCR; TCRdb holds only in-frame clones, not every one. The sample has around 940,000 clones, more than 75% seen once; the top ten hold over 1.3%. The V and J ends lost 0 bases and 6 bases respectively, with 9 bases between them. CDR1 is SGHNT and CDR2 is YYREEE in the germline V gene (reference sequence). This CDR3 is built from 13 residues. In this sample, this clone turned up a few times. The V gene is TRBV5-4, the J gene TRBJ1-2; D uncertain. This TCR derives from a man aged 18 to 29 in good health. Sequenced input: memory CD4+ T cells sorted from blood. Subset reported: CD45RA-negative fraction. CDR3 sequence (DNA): TGTGCCAGCAGCTTGGTAAACGGAAATGGCTACACCTTC. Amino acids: CASSLVNGNGYTF.